This TCR beta chain came from a study of control samples from healthy donors and cancer patients. J lost 5 bases, V lost 2 bases, and 7 bases had no gene match. There are 16 residues in the CDR3. Germline V gives CDR1 SGHDN, CDR2 FVKESK. The method was immunoSEQ multiplex PCR; TCRdb's version includes in-frame clones alone and lacks a portion of them. The sample yields about 78,000 clones, approximately 88% seen once. The rearrangement links TRBV14 to TRBJ2-3, with 10 bases lining up with TRBD2. The sequence was obtained from a woman aged 55-69 years in good health. The sequencing input was blood. This CDR3 reads CASSQRASGREDTQYF. For the CDR3, the DNA is TGTGCCAGCAGCCAAAGAGCTAGCGGGAGAGAAGATACGCAGTATTTT.